One and the same sample provided the 30 T cell receptor beta chains below, sequenced in a study of blood T cell repertoires in COVID-19. The repertoire was sequenced with immunoSEQ multiplex PCR; TCRdb's copy has only in-frame clones and lacks some. Of around 220,000 clones in the sample, 75% to 90% are singletons; the top ten hold roughly 4.9%. Sequencing was carried out using peripheral blood. The receptors stem from a human donor in a cohort sampled during active COVID-19.

The rearrangement uses TRBV25-1 and TRBJ1-1, with 7 bases that match TRBD1. CDR3 length: 13 amino acids. Germline V lookup: CDR1 MGHDK, CDR2 SYGVNS. J gave up 11 bases and V 7 bases, and 13 bases lay outside the gene matches. CDR3 amino acids: CASTIQRGRGAFF. CDR3 DNA sequence: TGTGCCAGCACCATTCAAAGGGGGCGCGGGGCTTTCTTT.

This chain links TRBV28 with TRBJ2-1; maybe TRBD2 (5 bases). From germline, CDR1 is MDHEN and CDR2 SYDVKM. Between the trimmed V and J ends, which lost 11 bases and 4 bases, there was a span of 9 bases. The CDR3 loop spans 11 amino acids. CDR3 nucleotides: TGTGCCGCGGGCGGGTACAATGAGCAGTTCTTC. Translated, it gives CAAGGYNEQFF.

The chain employs TRBV14 and TRBJ2-7; a possible D gene is TRBD2 (5 bases). CDR1 is SGHDN, CDR2 FVKESK, per germline. The CDR3 contains 14 residues. Between the trimmed V and J ends, which lost 2 bases and 0 bases, there was a span of 8 bases. CDR3 DNA: TGTGCCAGCAGCCAACTCGGACTCTCCTACGAGCAGTACTTC. Encoded protein: CASSQLGLSYEQYF. Looking up the rest from reference TRBV14 and TRBJ2-7 gives the full variable domain: EAGVTQFPSHSVIEKGQTVTLRCDPISGHDNLYWYRRVMGKEIKFLLHFVKESKQDESGMPNNRFLAERTGGTYSTLKVQPAELEDSGVYFCASSQLGLSYEQYFGPGTRLTVT.

The rearrangement links TRBV9 to TRBJ2-7, with unresolved D. The CDR3 is made up of 12 amino acids. V lost 4 bases and J 3 bases, leaving 8 bases between the germline ends. Per the germline V gene, CDR1 is SGDLS and CDR2 is YYNGEE. DNA for the CDR3: TGTGCCAGCAGCCCGAGGCTCTACGAGCAGTACTTC. Protein: CASSPRLYEQYF.

The chain is built from TRBV6-2 or TRBV6-3 and TRBJ2-7; D not resolved. The CDR3 loop spans 13 amino acids. Germline CDR1 is MNHEY and CDR2 is SVGEGT. Deletions cut 5 bases from V and 4 bases from J, with 12 bases between. CDR3 amino acids: CASSGAYNYEQYF. In nucleotides, the CDR3 is TGTGCCAGCAGTGGAGCTTACAATTACGAGCAGTACTTC.

This clone was detected only once. This chain connects TRBV19 to TRBJ1-3; D is possibly TRBD1 (5 bases). V lost 7 bases and J 3 bases, leaving 13 bases between the germline ends. The germline V gene encodes CDR1 LNHDA and CDR2 SQIVND (reference sequence). The CDR3 spans 14 residues. DNA for the CDR3: TGTGCCAGTACCACTGGGGGAGGTGGAAACACCATATATTTT. This gives the protein CASTTGGGGNTIYF. The full variable domain, in which reference TRBV19 and TRBJ1-3 provide the parts outside the CDR3, is DGGITQSPKYLFRKEGQNVTLSCEQNLNHDAMYWYRQDPGQGLRLIYYSQIVNDFQKGDIAEGYSVSREKKESFPLTVTSAQKNPTAFYLCASTTGGGGNTIYFGEGSWLTVV.

The chain carries TRBV9 and TRBJ2-1, with a tentative D call TRBD1 (6 bases). Trimming cost V 3 bases and J 2 bases, with 12 bases left between them. CDR3 length: 15 residues. The V gene's germline CDR1 is SGDLS and CDR2 YYNGEE. Written as DNA, the CDR3 is TGTGCCAGCAGCGCGGGACACGACACCTACAATGAGCAGTTCTTC. The encoded protein is CASSAGHDTYNEQFF. The whole variable domain, remainder taken from reference TRBV9 and TRBJ2-1, is DSGVTQTPKHLITATGQRVTLRCSPRSGDLSVYWYQQSLDQGLQFLIQYYNGEERAKGNILERFSAQQFPDLHSELNLSSLELGDSALYFCASSAGHDTYNEQFFGPGTRLTVL.

This clone has only one observation. The CDR3 spells CASSQQGAGGFVDTQYF. In nucleotides, the CDR3 is TGCGCCAGCAGCCAACAGGGAGCGGGAGGATTCGTAGATACGCAGTATTTT. The rearrangement joins TRBV4-3 to TRBJ2-3; 9 bases match TRBD2. Germline CDR1 is LGHNA and CDR2 is YSLEER. There are 17 residues in the CDR3. V was pared by 2 bases and J by 5 bases, with 11 bases of the junction left unmatched.

There are a few counts of this clone. The rearrangement joins TRBV24-1 to TRBJ1-2, with 9 positions matching TRBD1. Trimming took 4 bases from V and 8 from J; bases not matched to a gene: 7. This CDR3 spans 14 amino acids. Germline CDR1 is KGHDR and CDR2 is SFDVKD. The CDR3 spells CATSEVDRGEGYTF. The CDR3 bases are TGTGCCACCAGTGAAGTGGACAGGGGAGAGGGCTACACCTTC.

The rearrangement uses TRBV2 and TRBJ2-5; TRBD2 matches 7 bases. Trimming cost V 5 bases and J 5 bases; bases outside gene matches: 11. This CDR3 is built from 15 residues. Germline V gives CDR1 SNHLY, CDR2 FYNNEI. In DNA, the CDR3 is TGTGCCAGCAGTCTTGGGAGCGGGATTGGGGAGACCCAGTACTTC. Translated: CASSLGSGIGETQYF.

J is TRBJ2-7 and V is TRBV7-2, with 9 bases fitting TRBD2. The CDR3 runs 15 residues. V dropped 2 bases and J dropped 0; count of bases not matched to a gene: 2. Looked up from germline, CDR1 is SGHTA and CDR2 is FQGNSA. CDR3 in amino acids: CASSLSSGVSYEQYF. The CDR3 nucleotides are TGTGCCAGCAGCTTATCTAGCGGGGTCTCCTACGAGCAGTACTTC.

This clone was counted a few times. J is TRBJ1-1 and V is TRBV7-8; no clear D gene. The CDR3 has 15 residues. V lost 0 bases to trimming and J lost 0 bases, with 8 bases between them. Germline V gene data show CDR1 as SGHVS and CDR2 as FQNEAQ. The CDR3 region has the DNA TGTGCCAGCAGCTTAGCGGTGGGAGTGAACACTGAAGCTTTCTTT. Its translation: CASSLAVGVNTEAFF.

This clone has just one count. The chain is built from TRBV6-6 and TRBJ2-1; D may be TRBD1 (5 bases). Per germline, CDR1 MNHNY and CDR2 SVGAGI (reference sequence). V was trimmed by 4 bases and J by 6 bases, leaving 16 bases between them. This CDR3 has 15 amino acids. The CDR3 here is CASSSDSRRGNEQFF. The DNA of the CDR3 is TGTGCCAGCAGTTCAGACAGTAGGAGAGGCAATGAGCAGTTCTTC.

This clone was picked up one time. The chain combines TRBV23-1 with TRBJ1-2, with TRBD1 identical over 8 bases. TRBV23-1 is known as an ORF, though its function is uncertain. Trimming at V came to 3 bases and at J to 4 bases, leaving 7 bases not matched to a gene. CDR3 length: 15 amino acids. The CDR3 nucleotides are TGCGCCAGCAGTCACCCCAGGGGGCGCGTCTATGGCTACACCTTC. Translating gives CASSHPRGRVYGYTF.

The J gene is TRBJ2-7, the V gene TRBV2, with TRBD2 matching over 8 bases. V lost 4 bases, J lost 0 bases, and 2 bases stayed unmatched. The CDR3 spans 14 residues. Germline V gene sequence: CDR1 SNHLY, CDR2 FYNNEI. The CDR3 spells CASSVRGGSYEQYF. CDR3 DNA: TGTGCCAGCAGTGTCCGGGGGGGCTCCTACGAGCAGTACTTC. The full variable domain, completed using reference TRBV2 and TRBJ2-7, is EPEVTQTPSHQVTQMGQEVILRCVPISNHLYFYWYRQILGQKVEFLVSFYNNEISEKSEIFDDQFSVERPDGSNFTLKIRSTKLEDSAMYFCASSVRGGSYEQYFGPGTRLTVT.

The chain couples TRBV9 to TRBJ2-7; perhaps TRBD2 as D (5 bases). The V end was cut by 0 bases, the J end by 4 bases, with 14 bases between. The CDR3 spans 15 residues. Germline lookup yields CDR1 SGDLS and CDR2 YYNGEE. The CDR3 sequence is CASSVVAEAGYEQYF. CDR3 bases: TGTGCCAGCAGCGTAGTGGCGGAGGCCGGATACGAGCAGTACTTC.

This clone was detected only a few times. Here the CDR3 reads CASSQGGYEQYF. CDR3 nucleotides: TGTGCCAGCAGCCAAGGCGGCTACGAGCAGTACTTC. The rearrangement joins TRBV2 to TRBJ2-7; D unresolved. Germline V gives CDR1 SNHLY, CDR2 FYNNEI. Trimming took off 6 bases at V and 3 bases at J, with 9 bases between the two ends. The CDR3 is 12 residues long.

This clone was seen many times. The genes are TRBV27 and TRBJ1-1; 7 positions match TRBD1. Germline CDR1 and CDR2: MNHEY and SMNVEV (reference sequence). The CDR3 loop spans 15 amino acids. V was clipped by 6 bases and J by 0 bases; unmatched bases: 7. The CDR3 sequence is CASSSTDRVNTEAFF. The CDR3 nucleotides read TGTGCCAGCAGCTCGACCGACAGGGTGAACACTGAAGCTTTCTTT.

This clone was counted a few times. V usage is TRBV5-1 and J usage is TRBJ2-2; 7 nucleotides line up with TRBD2. V dropped 2 bases and J dropped 6; count of bases not matched to a gene: 7. The CDR3 length is 15 residues. Germline loops: CDR1 SGHRS, CDR2 YFSETQ. This CDR3 reads CASSFGGSKPGELFF. Written as DNA, the CDR3 is TGCGCCAGCAGCTTTGGCGGGAGTAAACCCGGGGAGCTGTTTTTT.

In its sample, this clone is medium-sized. J is TRBJ1-2 and V is TRBV4-3; 7 bases line up with TRBD1. The CDR3 extends over 15 amino acids. Germline loops: CDR1 LGHNA, CDR2 YSLEER. Unmatched junction bases numbered 6, after V lost 1 base and J lost 4 bases. CDR3 coding DNA: TGCGCCAGCAGCCAAGGACAGGGCGTCGGCTATGGCTACACCTTC. Protein: CASSQGQGVGYGYTF.

V usage is TRBV28 and J usage is TRBJ1-2; D not resolved. V was clipped by 6 bases and J by 7 bases, with 24 bases between them. Germline loops: CDR1 MDHEN, CDR2 SYDVKM. This CDR3 is 16 amino acids long. The CDR3 protein is CASSRYPGVSFSGYTF. In DNA, the CDR3 is TGTGCCAGCAGCCGCTACCCAGGCGTCAGTTTTAGTGGCTACACCTTC.

This clone has just a few counts. The gene calls are TRBV4-2 and TRBJ1-6; the D is unclear. The CDR3 loop spans 15 amino acids. The V gene lost 3 bases and the J gene lost 8 bases, with 14 bases spanning the gap. In germline, CDR1 is LGHNA, CDR2 YNFKEQ. Written as DNA, the CDR3 is TGTGCCAGCAGCCACGAACGAGTTCGGGATTCACCCCTCCACTTT. Translation: CASSHERVRDSPLHF.

The chain carries TRBV15 and TRBJ1-5; the D gene is possibly TRBD1 (5 bases). This CDR3 spans 14 amino acids. V was trimmed by 5 bases and J by 7 bases, leaving 15 bases between them. Germline values: CDR1 LNHNV, CDR2 YYDKDF (reference sequence). CDR3 amino acids: CATSGSRGSQPQHF. The CDR3 nucleotides are TGTGCCACCAGCGGAAGCCGGGGGAGCCAGCCCCAGCATTTT.

The table lists this clone with a few counts. V and J are TRBV2 and TRBJ2-3, with 7 nucleotides matching TRBD2. CDR3 length: 14 amino acids. The V gene's germline CDR1 is SNHLY and CDR2 FYNNEI. The V gene end was trimmed by 8 bases and the J gene end by 4 bases; junction bases not matched to a gene: 9. The chain's CDR3 is CASLRAGVPDTQYF. The CDR3 DNA reads TGTGCCAGCCTCCGGGCGGGAGTACCAGATACGCAGTATTTT. Full variable domain (missing parts from reference TRBV2 and TRBJ2-3): EPEVTQTPSHQVTQMGQEVILRCVPISNHLYFYWYRQILGQKVEFLVSFYNNEISEKSEIFDDQFSVERPDGSNFTLKIRSTKLEDSAMYFCASLRAGVPDTQYFGPGTRLTVL.

This chain connects TRBV7-2 to TRBJ1-1; D might be TRBD1 (6 bases). Trimming shortened V by 5 bases and J by 4 bases, and 14 bases separated the two germline ends. The CDR3 is 14 residues long. Germline CDR1 is SGHTA and CDR2 is FQGNSA. The CDR3 nucleotides are TGTGCCAGCAGCCCTCGATCAGGGGCCACTGAAGCTTTCTTT. Amino acid sequence: CASSPRSGATEAFF.

The CDR3 is CASSWDIGTGRGELFF. In DNA, the CDR3 is TGTGCCAGCAGCTGGGACATCGGGACGGGTCGCGGGGAGCTGTTTTTT. The chain links TRBV13 to TRBJ2-2; TRBD1 might be the D (6 bases). V shed 4 bases and J shed 7 bases, with 19 bases lying between them. CDR1 is PRHDT, CDR2 FYEKMQ, per germline (reference sequence). The CDR3 totals 16 residues. Drawing the rest from reference TRBV13 and TRBJ2-2, the complete variable domain is AAGVIQSPRHLIKEKRETATLKCYPIPRHDTVYWYQQGPGQDPQFLISFYEKMQSDKGSIPDRFSAQQFSDYHSELNMSSLELGDSALYFCASSWDIGTGRGELFFGEGSRLTVL.

This clone was observed once. The gene calls are TRBV2 and TRBJ2-7, with D unresolved. The CDR3 length is 13 residues. CDR1 SNHLY and CDR2 FYNNEI come from the germline V gene. Trimming stripped 7 bases from V and 1 base from J, with 11 bases between. The CDR3 region is CASTTRFSYEQYF. In nucleotides, the CDR3 is TGTGCCAGCACTACTCGGTTTTCCTACGAGCAGTACTTC.

The chain has TRBV9 and TRBJ2-5; 8 bases are a match to TRBD2. The junction had 8 bases not matched to a gene; V was cut back by 5 bases and J by 5 bases. The CDR3 has 14 residues. Germline CDR1 reads SGDLS; CDR2 reads YYNGEE. The CDR3 coding sequence is TGTGCCAGCAGTGACGGGAGGGCCTCCGAGACCCAGTACTTC. Its translation: CASSDGRASETQYF.

V is TRBV18 and J is TRBJ1-2; 8 bases are a match to TRBD1. CDR1 is KGHSH, CDR2 LQKENI, per germline. The CDR3 is 18 residues long. J gave up 8 bases and V 6 bases, and 23 bases lay outside the gene matches. The CDR3 DNA reads TGTGCCAGCTCGGGAATGGGGCGATTGCTCGACAGGGGACGAGGCTACACCTTC. Protein sequence: CASSGMGRLLDRGRGYTF.

The chain uses TRBV4-3 and TRBJ2-7; 7 bases map to TRBD2. CDR3 length: 16 residues. Germline CDR1 is LGHNA and CDR2 is YSLEER. V trimming: 2 bases; J trimming: 1 base; junction bases outside the gene matches: 8. The CDR3: CASSQQTSAYSYEQYF. The CDR3 DNA reads as TGCGCCAGCAGCCAACAAACTAGCGCCTATTCCTACGAGCAGTACTTC.